Listed here are 11 T cell receptor beta chains from one sample, sequenced in a study of cytomegalovirus exposure and HLA in healthy donors. PCR amplification relied on 60 Vbeta primers (plus 13 Jbeta primers). Sequencing was performed with immunoSEQ multiplex PCR; in TCRdb, only in-frame clones are kept and a portion is missing. There are roughly 23,000 clones in the sample; 70% to 80% occur only once, and 7.4% lies in the top ten. Sequenced input: PBMCs. These receptor sequences come from a man aged 60 to 75 in good health and CMV-seronegative.

V is TRBV18 and J is TRBJ2-1; TRBD1 agrees at 8 bases. V was pared by 0 bases and J by 7 bases, with 20 bases of the junction left unmatched. The germline gives CDR1 KGHSH, CDR2 LQKENI. CDR3 size: 20 residues. The CDR3, as DNA: TGTGCCAGCTCACCACCTCTTTTTCGCAGGGGGCCTAGAACTAATAATGAGCAGTTCTTC. Protein sequence: CASSPPLFRRGPRTNNEQFF.

The chain couples TRBV5-6 to TRBJ1-6, with a weak D call TRBD1 (6 bases). With 2 bases removed from V and 8 bases from J, the gap between germline ends came to 14 bases. This CDR3 has 15 residues. Germline lookup yields CDR1 SGHDT and CDR2 YYEEEE. The CDR3 region has the DNA TGTGCCAGCAGCTTAAACAGGGTCAGGGATTCACCCCTCCACTTT. Translated: CASSLNRVRDSPLHF.

Only one count was recorded for this clone. The V and J genes are TRBV7-2 and TRBJ2-2; 11 bases match TRBD1. The V gene end was trimmed by 5 bases and the J gene end by 5 bases; junction bases not matched to a gene: 4. Germline assignment: CDR1 SGHTA and CDR2 FQGNSA. CDR3 length equals 15 residues. CDR3: CASSPGTGGTGELFF. As DNA, the CDR3 is TGTGCCAGCAGCCCTGGGACAGGGGGTACCGGGGAGCTGTTTTTT.

The DNA of the CDR3 is TGCGCCAGCAGCCAAGATCGGGGACTAGCGGGAGGAGTAGATACGCAGTATTTT. Translating gives CASSQDRGLAGGVDTQYF. The rearrangement uses TRBV4-1 and TRBJ2-3; 15 bases line up with TRBD2. This CDR3 comprises 18 residues. V was pared by 0 bases and J by 5 bases, with 6 bases of the junction left unmatched. CDR1 MGHRA and CDR2 YSYEKL come from the germline V gene.

V and J are TRBV2 and TRBJ1-2; 7 bases map to TRBD1. The CDR3 length is 15 residues. CDR1 SNHLY and CDR2 FYNNEI come from the germline V gene. Trimming at V came to 0 bases and at J to 4 bases, leaving 5 bases not matched to a gene. CDR3 in amino acids: CASSEAQGGGYGYTF. For the CDR3, the DNA is TGTGCCAGCAGTGAAGCTCAGGGGGGTGGCTATGGCTACACCTTC.

The V call is TRBV29-1, the J call TRBJ1-1; the D gene is possibly TRBD1 (5 bases). This CDR3 has 14 residues. The V gene lost 5 bases and the J gene lost 1 base, with 14 bases spanning the gap. Germline V gives CDR1 SQVTM, CDR2 ANQGSEA. CDR3 DNA sequence: TGCAGCGTTTATCGCCGGGGGGAGAACACTGAAGCTTTCTTT. Amino acid sequence: CSVYRRGENTEAFF.

The chain has TRBV7-6 and TRBJ2-2; no definite D call. Trimming stripped 5 bases from V and 0 bases from J, with 7 bases between. This CDR3 region has 14 residues. Germline-derived CDR1 and CDR2 are SGHVS and FNYEAQ. CDR3 in amino acids: CASSIPANTGELFF. The CDR3, as DNA: TGTGCCAGCAGCATACCAGCGAACACCGGGGAGCTGTTTTTT.

The CDR3 loop reads CASSDSASGSTDTQYF. CDR3 bases: TGTGCCAGCAGTGACTCTGCCAGCGGGAGCACAGATACGCAGTATTTT. The chain joins TRBV6-4 to TRBJ2-3, with a tentative D call TRBD2 (6 bases). V dropped 0 bases and J dropped 0 bases, with 10 bases sitting between them. Germline-derived CDR1 and CDR2 are MRHNA and SNTAGT. The CDR3 contains 16 residues.

The V and J genes are TRBV30 and TRBJ1-6; TRBD1 matches at 8 bases. This CDR3 spans 14 amino acids. The V gene end was trimmed by 3 bases and the J gene end by 9 bases; junction bases not matched to a gene: 7. Germline V gene sequence: CDR1 GTSNPN, CDR2 SVGIG (reference sequence). As DNA, the CDR3 is TGTGCCTGGAGATTAACAGGGGGGGGTTCACCCCTCCACTTT. This sequence encodes CAWRLTGGGSPLHF. The variable domain in full, completed from reference TRBV30 and TRBJ1-6, reads SQTIHQWPATLVQPVGSPLSLECTVEGTSNPNLYWYRQAAGRGLQLLFYSVGIGQISSEVPQNLSASRPQDRQFILSSKKLLLSDSGFYLCAWRLTGGGSPLHFGNGTRLTVT.

J is TRBJ1-2 and V is TRBV27; no firm D call. The CDR3 loop spans 16 amino acids. Germline CDR1 reads MNHEY; CDR2 reads SMNVEV (reference sequence). V was cut by 6 bases and J by 2 bases, with 19 bases left in between. Here the CDR3 reads CASSTSVHRGNYGYTF. The CDR3 DNA is TGTGCCAGCAGCACCTCGGTTCATCGGGGAAACTATGGCTACACCTTC.

The rearrangement links TRBV29-1 to TRBJ2-1; tentatively, D is TRBD1 (7 bases). Germline V gene data show CDR1 as SQVTM and CDR2 as ANQGSEA. The CDR3 totals 14 residues. V dropped 7 bases and J dropped 3 bases, with 16 bases sitting between them. CDR3: CSERQGGVYNEQFF. Here the CDR3 DNA reads TGCAGCGAGAGACAGGGCGGGGTCTACAATGAGCAGTTCTTC.